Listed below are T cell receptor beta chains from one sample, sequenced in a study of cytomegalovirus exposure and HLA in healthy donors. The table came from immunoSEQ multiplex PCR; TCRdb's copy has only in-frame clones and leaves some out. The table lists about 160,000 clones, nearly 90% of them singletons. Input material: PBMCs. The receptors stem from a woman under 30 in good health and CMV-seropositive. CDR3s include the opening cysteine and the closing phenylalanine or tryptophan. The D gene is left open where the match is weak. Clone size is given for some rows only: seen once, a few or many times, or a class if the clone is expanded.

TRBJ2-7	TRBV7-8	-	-	CASSLSSYYEQYF	TGTGCCAGCAGCTTATCCAGTTACTACGAGCAGTACTTC
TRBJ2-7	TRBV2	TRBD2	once	CASSATSGSGYEQYF	TGTGCCAGCAGTGCAACTAGCGGGAGTGGCTACGAGCAGTACTTC
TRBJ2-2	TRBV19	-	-	CASSDDRSANTGELFF	TGTGCCAGTAGTGACGACCGCAGCGCGAACACCGGGGAGCTGTTTTTT
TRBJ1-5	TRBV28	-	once	CASSASGRGEGQPQHF	TGTGCCAGCAGTGCATCCGGGAGAGGAGAGGGTCAGCCCCAGCATTTT
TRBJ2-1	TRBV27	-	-	CASRPESSYNEQFF	TGTGCCAGCAGACCCGAGAGCTCCTACAATGAGCAGTTCTTC
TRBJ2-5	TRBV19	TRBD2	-	CASSRGGYAGGKETQYF	TGTGCCAGTAGTCGGGGGGGATATGCGGGAGGGAAGGAGACCCAGTACTTC
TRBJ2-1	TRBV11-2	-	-	CASSLDQIGSGQFF	TGTGCCAGCAGCTTAGATCAGATAGGGAGCGGGCAGTTCTTC
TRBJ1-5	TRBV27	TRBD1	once	CASGGTAAQPQHF	TGTGCCAGCGGGGGGACAGCAGCTCAGCCCCAGCATTTT
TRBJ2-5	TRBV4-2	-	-	CASSQDRGGETQYF	TGTGCCAGCAGCCAAGATCGTGGGGGGGAGACCCAGTACTTC
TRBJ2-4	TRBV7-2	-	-	CASSLGGTTISPYF	TGTGCCAGCAGCTTAGGCGGAACAACCATATCTCCGTACTTC
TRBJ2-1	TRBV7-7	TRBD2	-	CASSLGASGRGEQFF	TGTGCTAGCAGCTTAGGGGCTAGCGGGAGAGGTGAGCAGTTCTTC
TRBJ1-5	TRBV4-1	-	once	CASSQGSFYQPQHF	TGCGCCAGCAGCCAAGGTTCGTTTTATCAGCCCCAGCATTTT
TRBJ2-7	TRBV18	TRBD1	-	CASSSAREGQAIYEQYF	TGTGCCAGCTCTTCCGCCCGGGAAGGACAGGCTATCTACGAGCAGTACTTC
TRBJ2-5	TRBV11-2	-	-	CASSLPQETQYF	TGTGCCAGCAGCTTACCTCAAGAGACCCAGTACTTC
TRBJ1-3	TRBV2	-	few	CASSEESDTIYF	TGTGCCAGCAGTGAAGAGAGCGACACCATATATTTT
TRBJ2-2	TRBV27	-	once	CASSSLSEVTLRTGELFF	TGTGCCAGCAGTTCGCTCTCCGAGGTCACTCTTCGCACCGGGGAGCTGTTTTTT
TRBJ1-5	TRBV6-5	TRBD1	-	CASSFPGTGGTQHF	TGTGCCAGCAGTTTCCCCGGGACAGGGGGCACCCAGCATTTT
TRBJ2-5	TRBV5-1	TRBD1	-	CASSLDRDRVVKTQYF	TGCGCCAGCAGCTTGGACCGGGACAGGGTAGTGAAGACCCAGTACTTC
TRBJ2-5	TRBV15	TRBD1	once	CATSTGQGRKETQYF	TGTGCCACCAGCACGGGACAGGGGAGGAAAGAGACCCAGTACTTC
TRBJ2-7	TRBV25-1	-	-	CASRVITGQTDSYEQYF	TGTGCCAGCAGGGTCATTACCGGCCAGACAGACTCCTACGAGCAGTACTTC
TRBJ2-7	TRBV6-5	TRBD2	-	CASSYLLAGGDEQYF	TGTGCCAGCAGTTACCTGCTAGCGGGAGGCGACGAGCAGTACTTC
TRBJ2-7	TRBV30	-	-	CAWSVQVVGNRYF	TGTGCCTGGAGTGTACAGGTGGTGGGAAACAGGTACTTC
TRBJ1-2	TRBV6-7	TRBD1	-	CASSYSGQVKFYGYTF	TGTGCCAGCAGTTACTCGGGACAGGTGAAATTCTATGGCTACACCTTC
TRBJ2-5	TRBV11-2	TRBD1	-	CAGSSSGTGSETQYF	TGTGCCGGCAGCTCCTCCGGGACAGGGTCAGAGACCCAGTACTTC
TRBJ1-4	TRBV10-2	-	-	CASSARGDVSTNEKLFF	TGCGCCAGCAGTGCTCGGGGTGATGTGTCAACTAATGAAAAACTGTTTTTT
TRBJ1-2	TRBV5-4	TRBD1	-	CASSPGQGNYGYTF	TGTGCCAGCAGTCCCGGACAGGGAAATTATGGCTACACCTTC
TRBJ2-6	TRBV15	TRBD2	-	CATGRGFGANVLTF	TGTGCCACCGGGAGGGGCTTTGGGGCCAACGTCCTGACTTTC
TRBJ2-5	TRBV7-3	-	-	CASSFVGGTQYF	TGTGCCAGCAGCTTCGTAGGAGGGACCCAGTACTTC
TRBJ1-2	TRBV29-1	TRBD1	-	CSVGGTGRTIYGYTF	TGCAGCGTTGGCGGGACAGGGCGAACTATTTATGGCTACACCTTC
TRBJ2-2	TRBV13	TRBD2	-	CASSSGLRGGELFF	TGTGCCAGCAGCTCGGGACTACGAGGCGGGGAGCTGTTTTTT
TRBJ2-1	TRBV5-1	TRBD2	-	CASKLGLADYNEQFF	TGCGCCAGCAAACTGGGACTAGCGGACTACAATGAGCAGTTCTTC
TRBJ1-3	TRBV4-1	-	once	CASSPWGDSGNTIYF	TGCGCCAGCAGCCCCTGGGGGGACTCTGGAAACACCATATATTTT
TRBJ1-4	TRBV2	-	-	CASTWRGVEKLFF	TGTGCCAGCACTTGGAGGGGAGTGGAAAAACTGTTTTTT
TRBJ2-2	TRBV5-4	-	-	CASSHLTSSGELFF	TGTGCCAGCAGCCACCTGACTAGTTCCGGGGAGCTGTTTTTT
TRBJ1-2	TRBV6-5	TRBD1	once	CASSYSLGDRGNGYTF	TGTGCCAGCAGTTACTCACTCGGCGACAGGGGGAATGGCTACACCTTC
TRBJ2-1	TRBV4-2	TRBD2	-	CASSQEPLAGADNEQFF	TGTGCCAGCAGCCAAGAACCCCTAGCGGGGGCGGACAATGAGCAGTTCTTC
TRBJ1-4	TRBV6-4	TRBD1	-	CASSEGQGANEKLFF	TGTGCCAGCAGTGAGGGACAGGGGGCTAATGAAAAACTGTTTTTT
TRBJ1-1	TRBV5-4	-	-	CASSFPGAQNTEAFF	TGTGCCAGCAGCTTCCCAGGGGCCCAGAACACTGAAGCTTTCTTT
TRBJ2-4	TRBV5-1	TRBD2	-	CASSLDRLTGTSGRGAAKNIQYF	TGCGCCAGCAGCTTGGATAGATTAACCGGGACTAGCGGGAGGGGGGCAGCCAAAAACATTCAGTACTTC
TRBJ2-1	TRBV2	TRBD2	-	CASSAFWGGDEQFF	TGTGCCAGCAGTGCATTCTGGGGGGGAGACGAGCAGTTCTTC
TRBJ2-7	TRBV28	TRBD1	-	CASNPPTGGAYEQYF	TGTGCCAGCAATCCTCCCACAGGGGGCGCTTACGAGCAGTACTTC
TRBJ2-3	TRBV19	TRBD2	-	CASSWSGGSTDTQYF	TGTGCCAGTAGTTGGTCGGGAGGGAGCACAGATACGCAGTATTTT
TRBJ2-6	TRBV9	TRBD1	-	CASRGQMANVLTF	TGTGCCAGCAGGGGACAGATGGCCAACGTCCTGACTTTC
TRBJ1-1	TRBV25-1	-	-	CASSEGGTLNTEAFF	TGTGCCAGCAGTGAAGGCGGAACCTTGAACACTGAAGCTTTCTTT
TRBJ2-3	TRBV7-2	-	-	CASSLSAGKDTQYF	TGTGCCAGCAGCTTATCAGCCGGGAAAGATACGCAGTATTTT
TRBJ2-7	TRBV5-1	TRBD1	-	CASSLAPPGQGYEQYF	TGCGCCAGCAGCTTGGCCCCACCGGGACAGGGCTACGAGCAGTACTTC
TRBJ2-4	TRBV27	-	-	CASKDAGAAKNIQYF	TGTGCCAGCAAAGACGCAGGGGCGGCCAAAAACATTCAGTACTTC
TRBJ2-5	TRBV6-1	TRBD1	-	CASMMTGNQETQYF	TGTGCCAGCATGATGACAGGGAATCAAGAGACCCAGTACTTC
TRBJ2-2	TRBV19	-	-	CASSIRLGELFF	TGTGCCAGTAGTATTAGATTAGGGGAGCTGTTTTTT
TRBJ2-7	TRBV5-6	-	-	CASSSDRLSYEQYF	TGTGCCAGCAGCTCGGACAGACTCTCCTACGAGCAGTACTTC
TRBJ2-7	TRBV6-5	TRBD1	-	CASSYSRQGPHEQYF	TGTGCCAGCAGTTACTCGCGACAGGGGCCCCACGAGCAGTACTTC
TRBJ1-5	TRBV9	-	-	CASSVNSFSNQPQHF	TGTGCCAGCAGCGTAAACTCTTTTAGCAATCAGCCCCAGCATTTT
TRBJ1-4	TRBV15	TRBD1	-	CATSRDRGGEKLFF	TGTGCCACCAGTCGGGACAGGGGTGGTGAAAAACTGTTTTTT
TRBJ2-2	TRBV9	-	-	CASSRLNTGELFF	TGTGCCAGCAGTAGACTGAACACCGGGGAGCTGTTTTTT
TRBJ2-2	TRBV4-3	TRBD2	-	CASSLTSGSNTGELFF	TGCGCCAGCAGCCTGACTAGCGGTTCGAACACCGGGGAGCTGTTTTTT
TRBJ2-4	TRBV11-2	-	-	CASSLGVSYIQYF	TGTGCCAGCAGCCTCGGGGTTAGTTACATTCAGTACTTC
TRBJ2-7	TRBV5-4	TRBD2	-	CASSLGGGRYEQYF	TGTGCCAGCAGCTTGGGCGGCGGGAGGTACGAGCAGTACTTC
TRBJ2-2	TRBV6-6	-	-	CASSYGVPPGELFF	TGTGCCAGCAGTTACGGAGTCCCACCCGGGGAGCTGTTTTTT
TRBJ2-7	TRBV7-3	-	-	CASSLMWSSDEQYF	TGTGCCAGCAGCTTAATGTGGAGCAGCGACGAGCAGTACTTC
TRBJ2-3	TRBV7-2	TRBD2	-	CASSLTSGTADTQYF	TGTGCCAGCAGCTTGACTAGCGGGACCGCAGATACGCAGTATTTT